This T cell receptor beta chain was sequenced for a study of blood T cell repertoires in COVID-19. V lost 3 bases, J lost 8 bases, and 15 bases stayed unmatched. Germline CDR1 and CDR2: GTSNPN and SVGIG (reference sequence). The CDR3 has 17 residues. Measured with immunoSEQ multiplex PCR; TCRdb has only the in-frame clones, and not every one. The table lists some 200,000 clones, roughly 90% of them singletons. Source material: PBMCs or T cells enriched from blood (not recorded which). This TCR was sampled from a woman in her late teens or twenties who had recovered from COVID-19. The chain uses TRBV30 and TRBJ2-1; TRBD2 aligns across 11 bases. CDR3: CAWSRLPYSGGAHEQFF. The CDR3 bases are TGTGCCTGGAGCCGCCTTCCCTATAGCGGGGGGGCTCATGAGCAGTTCTTC.